Presented here are 30 T cell receptor beta chains from one specimen sequenced in a study of T-cell memory formation after mild COVID-19. One entry per CDR3 protein, called by TCRdb with MiXCR from the 5' RACE reads. The table has 350,000 to 450,000 distinct CDR3 sequences, 20% seen once. The sequencing input was PBMCs or a T cell subset sorted from them (not recorded which). The receptors here all came from an adult woman who had mild COVID-19 (a few samples of this study predate the infection). Cell type and time point are not known.

The chain employs TRBV7-9 and TRBJ1-1; D might be TRBD1 (5 bases). CDR1 and CDR2 from the germline V gene are SEHNR and FQNEAQ (reference sequence). The CDR3 totals 14 residues. The V and J ends lost 5 bases and 3 bases respectively, with 13 bases between them. The CDR3 reads CASSHWDGDTEAFF. The CDR3 DNA sequence: TGTGCCAGCAGCCATTGGGACGGGGACACTGAAGCTTTCTTT.

In this sample, this clonotype turned up a few times. V and J are TRBV6-4 and TRBJ1-5, with unresolved D. In germline, CDR1 is MRHNA, CDR2 SNTAGT. V gave up 4 bases and J gave up 0 bases, with 10 bases separating them. This CDR3 is 15 amino acids long. The CDR3 DNA reads as TGTGCCAGCAGTGGGGAGAGAGATAGCAATCAGCCCCAGCATTTT. Translated, it gives CASSGERDSNQPQHF.

The table lists this clonotype with a few counts. The J gene is TRBJ2-3, the V gene TRBV29-1; D perhaps matches TRBD1 (5 bases). CDR1 SQVTM and CDR2 ANQGSEA come from the germline V gene. The CDR3 runs 15 residues. Trimming took off 3 bases at V and 0 bases at J, with 13 bases between the two ends. CDR3 in amino acids: CSVEGRRVSTDTQYF. In DNA form, the CDR3 reads TGCAGCGTTGAGGGGCGGAGAGTTAGCACAGATACGCAGTATTTT.

This chain links TRBV9 with TRBJ2-7, with unresolved D. Trimming took off 0 bases at V and 5 bases at J, with 15 bases between the two ends. Germline CDR1 is SGDLS and CDR2 is YYNGEE. The length of the CDR3 is 15 residues. The CDR3 nucleotides are TGTGCCAGCAGCGTAGGGTTCATGTGGATCCACGAGCAGTACTTC. As protein: CASSVGFMWIHEQYF.

The chain recombines TRBV27 with TRBJ2-7, with 9 bases aligning to TRBD2. Germline lookup yields CDR1 MNHEY and CDR2 SMNVEV (reference sequence). The length of the CDR3 is 14 residues. V gave up 7 bases and J gave up 2 bases; unmatched junction bases: 6. The CDR3 nucleotides are TGTGCCAGCACCCGTAGCGGGAGAGCCTACGAGCAGTACTTC. Residues: CASTRSGRAYEQYF.

This clonotype was detected once. The chain uses TRBV9 and TRBJ2-6; perhaps TRBD1 as D (5 bases). Trimming removed 1 base from V and 0 bases from J, with 11 bases in between. CDR1 and CDR2 from the germline V gene are SGDLS and YYNGEE. The CDR3 has 17 residues. The CDR3 nucleotides are TGTGCCAGCAGCGTATCCAGGGCGAACTCTGGGGCCAACGTCCTGACTTTC. It encodes CASSVSRANSGANVLTF.

The J gene is TRBJ2-5, the V gene TRBV9; a weak D match, TRBD1 (5 bases). The CDR3 length is 14 residues. Trimming took off 0 bases at V and 4 bases at J, with 10 bases between the two ends. Germline V gene lookup returns CDR1 SGDLS and CDR2 YYNGEE. This CDR3 is CASSVAGSRETQYF. The CDR3 nucleotides read TGTGCCAGCAGCGTAGCAGGGTCGCGAGAGACCCAGTACTTC.

This clonotype has only a few counts. V and J are TRBV30 and TRBJ2-5, with TRBD2 identical over 8 bases. After removal of 5 bases from V and 3 bases from J, the junction contained 5 bases not matched to a gene. Germline values: CDR1 GTSNPN, CDR2 SVGIG (reference sequence). This CDR3 contains 13 residues. CDR3 residues: CAWERGQKETQYF. The CDR3 DNA follows: TGTGCCTGGGAGCGGGGGCAGAAAGAGACCCAGTACTTC.

This clonotype was counted between two and nine times. This chain joins TRBV4-1 and TRBJ2-3; D possibly corresponds to TRBD2 (5 bases). V lost 3 bases to trimming and J lost 0 bases, with 13 bases between them. The CDR3 is made up of 16 amino acids. The germline V gene has CDR1 MGHRA and CDR2 YSYEKL. CDR3 in amino acids: CASSHHDGDSTDTQYF. CDR3 in DNA: TGCGCCAGCAGCCACCATGACGGGGATAGCACAGATACGCAGTATTTT.

This clonotype was counted a few times. This sequence joins TRBV12-3 or TRBV12-4 and TRBJ2-6; D ambiguous. Trimming removed 6 bases from V and 2 bases from J, with 11 bases in between. This CDR3 spans 15 amino acids. CDR3 nucleotide sequence: TGTGCCAGCAGAAAGACTGGACCTGGGGCCAACGTCCTGACTTTC. The encoded protein is CASRKTGPGANVLTF.

The rearrangement joins TRBV9 to TRBJ2-3; D is perhaps TRBD1 (6 bases). Germline CDR1 is SGDLS and CDR2 is YYNGEE. The CDR3 runs to 16 residues. Deletions cut 0 bases from V and 1 base from J, with 12 bases between. The CDR3 region has the DNA TGTGCCAGCAGCGTAGAAGGGTCAGGGGGCACAGATACGCAGTATTTT. It yields the protein CASSVEGSGGTDTQYF.

The rearrangement links TRBV6-2 or TRBV6-3 to TRBJ2-2; D uncertain. This CDR3 has 15 residues. From germline, CDR1 is MNHEY and CDR2 SVGEGT. V lost 5 bases and J lost 2, with 12 bases in between. The CDR3 loop reads CASSATLANTGELFF. The CDR3 DNA is TGTGCCAGCAGTGCTACCTTAGCCAACACCGGGGAGCTGTTTTTT.

The chain employs TRBV7-2 and TRBJ2-3; D gene ambiguous. Germline V gene sequence: CDR1 SGHTA, CDR2 FQGNSA. The V end lost 5 bases, the J end lost 7 bases, and 19 bases lay between the germline ends. This CDR3 has 15 residues. The CDR3 loop reads CASSQDSGFFNTQYF. CDR3 bases: TGTGCCAGCAGCCAAGATAGTGGGTTCTTCAATACGCAGTATTTT.

DNA of the CDR3: TGCGCCAGCAGCCAAGATTTTGGGGGAGGAGCCGCATACGAGCAGTACTTC. As protein: CASSQDFGGGAAYEQYF. The V gene is TRBV4-3, the J gene TRBJ2-7; TRBD2 might be the D (6 bases). The V gene's germline CDR1 is LGHNA and CDR2 YSLEER. CDR3 length equals 17 residues. V was pared by 0 bases and J by 4 bases, with 19 bases between.

Only a few counts were recorded for this clonotype. V is TRBV10-3 and J is TRBJ2-7; D gene uncertain. The germline CDR1 and CDR2 sequences are ENHRY and SYGVKD. V was trimmed by 6 bases and J by 3 bases, leaving 12 bases between them. The CDR3 length is 13 residues. The CDR3 loop reads CAISDPGGYEQYF. CDR3 bases: TGTGCCATCAGCGACCCCGGCGGCTACGAGCAGTACTTC.

This clonotype appeared a few times. The rearrangement uses TRBV11-2 and TRBJ2-7; 8 nucleotides agree with TRBD2. CDR1 and CDR2 (germline): SGHAT, FQNNGV. This CDR3 region has 16 residues. With V trimmed by 6 bases and J by 7 bases, 17 bases remained unmatched. Written as DNA, the CDR3 is TGTGCCAGCAGTTCACCCGGTCGAGCGGGGGATTGGGAGCAGTACTTC. Translating it yields CASSSPGRAGDWEQYF.

The chain has TRBV5-1 and TRBJ2-1; tentative D call: TRBD1 (5 bases). Trimming stripped 2 bases from V and 4 bases from J, with 13 bases between. Germline loops: CDR1 SGHRS, CDR2 YFSETQ. The CDR3 totals 15 residues. CDR3 coding DNA: TGCGCCAGCAGCTTCCAGGACACCCTATACAATGAGCAGTTCTTC. It specifies CASSFQDTLYNEQFF.

This chain links TRBV6-2 or TRBV6-3 with TRBJ2-3; D unresolved. CDR1 is MNHEY, CDR2 SVGEGT, per germline. Trimming left V 6 bases short and J 1 base short, with 17 bases between. This CDR3 has 16 residues. CDR3 in DNA: TGTGCCAGCAGGGCCGGGCCCCAAGACGGCACAGATACGCAGTATTTT. Protein sequence: CASRAGPQDGTDTQYF.

The V gene is TRBV6-5, the J gene TRBJ2-7, with 8 bases lining up with TRBD1. Germline-derived CDR1 and CDR2 are MNHEY and SVGAGI. The CDR3 is 12 residues long. V shed 6 bases, J shed 6 bases, and the junction held 4 bases outside the gene matches. As DNA, the CDR3 is TGTGCCAGCAGAACCACAGGGGGCGAGCAGTACTTC. Protein sequence: CASRTTGGEQYF.

The V call is TRBV29-1, the J call TRBJ2-2; D may match TRBD1 or TRBD2 (5 bases each). V lost 7 bases and J 3 bases, leaving 24 bases between the germline ends. Per the germline V gene, CDR1 is SQVTM and CDR2 is ANQGSEA. The CDR3 is 17 amino acids. Here the CDR3 reads CSAAGDRIKTYTGELFF. CDR3 nucleotides: TGCAGCGCCGCCGGGGACCGGATTAAGACTTACACCGGGGAGCTGTTTTTT.

This chain uses TRBV7-2 with TRBJ2-3, with TRBD2 matching 11 bases. With 3 bases clipped from V and 5 bases from J, the junction kept 7 bases outside the gene matches. This CDR3 comprises 16 residues. Per the germline V gene, CDR1 is SGHTA and CDR2 is FQGNSA. The CDR3 loop is CASSFLLAGVQDTQYF. Here the CDR3 DNA reads TGTGCCAGCAGCTTCTTACTAGCGGGAGTTCAAGATACGCAGTATTTT.

The chain couples TRBV12-3 or TRBV12-4 to TRBJ2-3; the match to TRBD2 covers 8 bases. J lost 9 bases, V lost 6 bases, and 5 bases had no gene match. CDR3 length: 12 residues. The CDR3 DNA reads TGTGCCAGCAGCATATTAGCGGGGACGCAGTATTTT. Amino acid sequence: CASSILAGTQYF.

The chain uses TRBV5-5 and TRBJ1-1, with D possibly being TRBD1 (5 bases). The germline V gene has CDR1 SGHKS and CDR2 YYEKEE (reference sequence). The CDR3 consists of 12 residues. Trimming removed 7 bases from V and 8 bases from J, with 15 bases in between. The CDR3 nucleotides are TGTGCCAGCCAGGGTTGGGGTTGGGAAGCTTTCTTT. It specifies CASQGWGWEAFF.

The CDR3 is CASSFWDRSTEAFF. The CDR3 region has the DNA TGTGCCAGTAGTTTTTGGGACAGGTCCACTGAAGCTTTCTTT. V gene TRBV19 combines with J gene TRBJ1-1; the match to TRBD1 covers 8 bases. V trimming: 5 bases; J trimming: 4 bases; junction bases outside the gene matches: 6. Germline CDR1 is LNHDA and CDR2 is SQIVND (reference sequence). The CDR3 sequence is 14 residues long. Full variable domain (remainder filled in from reference TRBV19 and TRBJ1-1): DGGITQSPKYLFRKEGQNVTLSCEQNLNHDAMYWYRQDPGQGLRLIYYSQIVNDFQKGDIAEGYSVSREKKESFPLTVTSAQKNPTAFYLCASSFWDRSTEAFFGQGTRLTVV.

This clonotype was detected a few times. The rearrangement joins TRBV24-1 to TRBJ2-1; D is undetermined. CDR3 length: 11 residues. Germline V gene sequence: CDR1 KGHDR, CDR2 SFDVKD. Trimming cost V 8 bases and J 4 bases, with 5 bases left between them. The CDR3 protein is CATTQYNEQFF. CDR3 bases: TGTGCCACCACGCAATACAATGAGCAGTTCTTC.

This clonotype was counted a few times. The genes are TRBV27 and TRBJ2-3; D remains ambiguous. CDR3 size: 15 residues. Per germline, CDR1 MNHEY and CDR2 SMNVEV (reference sequence). Trimming left V 5 bases short and J 0 bases short, with 12 bases between. The CDR3 here is CASSPYLASTDTQYF. CDR3 nucleotide sequence: TGTGCCAGCAGTCCGTATTTGGCTAGCACAGATACGCAGTATTTT.

This clonotype was detected a few times. One end of the junction varies from germline; a read error may be responsible. This chain links TRBV12-3 or TRBV12-4 with TRBJ2-1; D may be TRBD1 (6 bases). This CDR3 has 16 amino acids. CDR3 protein: CASSKFGAGVHKEQFF. CDR3 coding DNA: TGTGCCAGTTCTAAATTCGGGGCAGGGGTCCACAAAGAGCAGTTCTTC.

This clonotype has a handful of counts. The rearrangement joins TRBV4-3 to TRBJ1-5; D might be TRBD1 (5 bases). V lost 3 bases and J lost 2, with 14 bases in between. The CDR3 has 16 residues. The germline CDR1 and CDR2 sequences are LGHNA and YSLEER. CDR3 in amino acids: CASSHDLRGGNQPQHF. In DNA form, the CDR3 reads TGCGCCAGCAGCCATGATCTAAGGGGAGGCAATCAGCCCCAGCATTTT.

This chain connects TRBV9 to TRBJ2-7; D is ambiguous. The CDR3 has 14 residues. The germline V gene encodes CDR1 SGDLS and CDR2 YYNGEE. V dropped 0 bases and J dropped 0 bases, with 7 bases sitting between them. The CDR3 is CASSVGSASYEQYF. The CDR3 nucleotides read TGTGCCAGCAGCGTAGGGTCAGCCTCCTACGAGCAGTACTTC.

The rearrangement joins TRBV12-3 or TRBV12-4 to TRBJ1-1, with D hard to call. The V and J ends lost 6 bases and 1 base respectively, with 12 bases between them. This CDR3 contains 14 residues. As DNA, the CDR3 is TGTGCCAGCAGCCCCAGCCTAAAGAACACTGAAGCTTTCTTT. Protein sequence: CASSPSLKNTEAFF.